A single sample is the source of the 2 T cell receptor beta chains below, sequenced in a study of ipilimumab plus nivolumab after autologous stem cell transplantation. Only in-frame clones appear in the TCRdb table, and some are missing; sequencing was by immunoSEQ multiplex PCR. The sample lists approximately 15,000 clones; around four fifths were seen once. The specimen comprised PBMCs, sampled in a trial of ipilimumab plus nivolumab as post-transplant consolidation. These receptors all stem from a male donor with diffuse large B-cell lymphoma.

The V gene is TRBV11-2, the J gene TRBJ2-7; D may correspond to TRBD1 or TRBD2 (5 bases each). Trimming removed 2 bases from V and 5 bases from J, with 13 bases in between. This CDR3 spans 14 amino acids. Per the germline V gene, CDR1 is SGHAT and CDR2 is FQNNGV. CDR3 bases: TGTGCCAGCAGCTTATCGGGGCTGGGAAACGAGCAGTACTTC. The encoded protein is CASSLSGLGNEQYF.

This clone was seen more than once but under ten times. The chain links TRBV19 to TRBJ1-2, with D uncertain. This CDR3 comprises 13 residues. V lost 1 base and J lost 6, with 9 bases in between. Germline CDR1 reads LNHDA; CDR2 reads SQIVND (reference sequence). CDR3 DNA sequence: TGTGCCAGTAGTATAGTAGGTTGGGATGGCTACACCTTC. This encodes CASSIVGWDGYTF.